This TCR beta chain was identified during a study of blood T cell repertoires in COVID-19. Sequencing used immunoSEQ multiplex PCR; TCRdb keeps in-frame clones, though not all of them. The table shows about 150,000 clones, with about 79% occurring only once. The clonotype originates from a woman aged 50 to 60 in a cohort sampled during active or convalescent COVID-19. Sequences were obtained from peripheral blood.

In DNA, the CDR3 is TGTGCCACTTCCGGGACAGGGGGCAATCAGCCCCAGCATTTT. The encoded protein is CATSGTGGNQPQHF. The V and J genes are TRBV19 and TRBJ1-5; 10 bases are a match to TRBD1. Germline CDR1 and CDR2: LNHDA and SQIVND (reference sequence). The CDR3 covers 14 residues. After removal of 10 bases from V and 2 bases from J, the junction contained 5 bases not matched to a gene.